This is a list of T cell receptor beta chains from one sample in a study of T cells after yellow fever vaccination. TCRdb re-called the 5' RACE reads with MiXCR, one entry per CDR3 protein. The sample includes about 400,000 distinct CDR3 sequences, approximately 10% seen only once; the top ten take 18%. Sequences were derived from PBMCs, sampled on the day of the first yellow fever vaccination. The receptors shown here come from a man between 18 and 35 years old who received the YFV17D yellow fever vaccine. Both conserved end residues are part of each CDR3. The D gene is left open where the match is weak. The listing skips clone size in some rows; elsewhere it reads once, few, many or a size class.

DNA: TGTGCCACCAGGAGCGGGACGGGTTACAATGAGCAGTTCTTC
CDR3: CATRSGTGYNEQFF
V: TRBV24-1
size: few
D: TRBD2
J: TRBJ2-1

DNA: TGTGCCAGCAGCCCCACCCTACGGGTCACTGAAGCTTTCTTT
CDR3: CASSPTLRVTEAFF
V: TRBV6-1
size: few
D: NA
J: TRBJ1-1

DNA: TGCAGCGACAGGACTAGCTTGGGGTCCTACAATGAGCAGTTCTTC
CDR3: CSDRTSLGSYNEQFF
V: TRBV29-1
size: few
D: TRBD2
J: TRBJ2-1

DNA: TGTGCCAGCAGCCACTCCGGGACAGGATCGGTGCGTCAAGAGACCCAGTACTTC
CDR3: CASSHSGTGSVRQETQYF
V: TRBV4-2
size: many
D: TRBD1
J: TRBJ2-5

DNA: TGCAGTGCTAGAACCCGGGTAACCGGGACCATCACAGATACGCAGTATTTT
CDR3: CSARTRVTGTITDTQYF
V: TRBV20-1
size: few
D: NA
J: TRBJ2-3

DNA: TGTGCCAGCAGTTACCGACAGGGACTAGCGGGACCCCGGGATACGCAGTATTTT
CDR3: CASSYRQGLAGPRDTQYF
V: TRBV6-7
size: NA
D: TRBD2
J: TRBJ2-3

DNA: TGCAGTGCTATCTCTGGGACAGTTTATAATGAAGCTTTCTTT
CDR3: CSAISGTVYNEAFF
V: TRBV20-1
size: NA
D: TRBD1
J: TRBJ1-1

DNA: TGCGCCAGCTCCCCGGGGCTATTGGGCACCGGGGAGCTGTTTTTT
CDR3: CASSPGLLGTGELFF
V: TRBV5-1
size: NA
D: NA
J: TRBJ2-2

DNA: TGCAGTGCTAGTGAGGGACGGGACACCGGGGAGCTGTTTTTT
CDR3: CSASEGRDTGELFF
V: TRBV20-1
size: many
D: NA
J: TRBJ2-2

DNA: TGTGCCAGCAGTCTGACTAGCGTGGGATCAGATACGCAGTATTTT
CDR3: CASSLTSVGSDTQYF
V: TRBV7-3
size: NA
D: TRBD2
J: TRBJ2-3

DNA: TGCGCCAGCAGCCGGGGCCTTGAAAAACTGTTTTTT
CDR3: CASSRGLEKLFF
V: TRBV4-1
size: few
D: NA
J: TRBJ1-4

DNA: TGTGCCAGCAGCCGCGGGACTAGCGGGGCCCTCAATGAGCAGTTCTTC
CDR3: CASSRGTSGALNEQFF
V: TRBV11-1
size: NA
D: TRBD2
J: TRBJ2-1

DNA: TGCGCCAGCAGCTTGACGGGGGGGGAGGTCAGTGAGCAGTTCTTC
CDR3: CASSLTGGEVSEQFF
V: TRBV5-1
size: NA
D: TRBD2
J: TRBJ2-1

DNA: TGTGCCAGCAGCTTAGGGGCCGGGCCTTCCTACGAGCAGTACTTC
CDR3: CASSLGAGPSYEQYF
V: TRBV7-7
size: NA
D: NA
J: TRBJ2-7

DNA: TGCGCCAGCAGTGAGTCTGGGGGGCGGCAGTTCTTC
CDR3: CASSESGGRQFF
V: TRBV10-1
size: NA
D: NA
J: TRBJ2-1

DNA: TGTGCCAGCAGCCTGGACAGGGTTGATGGCTACACCTTC
CDR3: CASSLDRVDGYTF
V: TRBV7-9
size: few
D: TRBD1
J: TRBJ1-2

DNA: TGCAGTGCTAGAGGCGAGAACACTGAAGCTTTCTTT
CDR3: CSARGENTEAFF
V: TRBV20-1
size: NA
D: NA
J: TRBJ1-1

DNA: TGCAGTGCTAGAGTACTAGCGGGGGCAGATACGCAGTATTTT
CDR3: CSARVLAGADTQYF
V: TRBV20-1
size: few
D: TRBD2
J: TRBJ2-3

DNA: TGCGCCAGCAGCTCGTACAGGAACAAGCGTGAAAAACTGTTTTTT
CDR3: CASSSYRNKREKLFF
V: TRBV4-1
size: few
D: NA
J: TRBJ1-4

DNA: TGTGCCAGCAGCTGGGAGGGGGGTGAGCAGTTCTTC
CDR3: CASSWEGGEQFF
V: TRBV11-2
size: many
D: NA
J: TRBJ2-1

DNA: TGTGCCAGCACCACCTCCTTAGGGGGGGCCGAGGATACGCAGTATTTT
CDR3: CASTTSLGGAEDTQYF
V: TRBV12-3/TRBV12-4
size: few
D: NA
J: TRBJ2-3

DNA: TGTGCCAGCAGCGTGGGGGACCCCAGTAATGAAAAACTGTTTTTT
CDR3: CASSVGDPSNEKLFF
V: TRBV9
size: NA
D: NA
J: TRBJ1-4